A single sample is the source of the 3 T cell receptor beta chains below, sequenced in a study of Graves' ophthalmopathy and Graves' hyperthyroidism. TCR beta CDR3 amplification used RNA transcripts. Second-round multiplex PCR came after a first-round RT-PCR that employed HTBI primers. MiXCR, run by TCRdb on the multiplex PCR reads, gives a single entry per CDR3 protein. The data show about 660,000 distinct CDR3 sequences, just over 40% seen once. Source material: peripheral blood. The receptors were gathered from an adult man with Graves' ophthalmopathy.

This chain joins TRBV2 and TRBJ2-6; D not resolved. Germline V CDR1 and CDR2: SNHLY, FYNNEI. Trimming shortened V by 7 bases and J by 2 bases, and 9 bases separated the two germline ends. The CDR3 is 14 residues long. The CDR3 DNA follows: TGTGCCAGCAAGGAGACCCCTGGGGCCAACGTCCTGACTTTC. It is translated as CASKETPGANVLTF.

CDR3 bases: TGTGCCAGCAGCCATGCCCTATACCAGGGGATCCCTGAAGCTTTCTTT. Its translation is CASSHALYQGIPEAFF. The chain recombines TRBV7-9 with TRBJ1-1, with D maybe TRBD1 (6 bases). Germline V gene data show CDR1 as SEHNR and CDR2 as FQNEAQ (reference sequence). This CDR3 contains 16 residues. Trimming stripped 5 bases from V and 6 bases from J, with 22 bases between.

This clonotype was counted ten times or more. This chain joins TRBV20-1 and TRBJ2-2; 7 bases line up with TRBD1. CDR1 and CDR2 from the germline V gene are DFQATT and SNEGSKA (reference sequence). This CDR3 has 13 amino acids. The V gene end was trimmed by 6 bases and the J gene end by 0 bases; junction bases not matched to a gene: 1. The CDR3 spells CSAGGANTGELFF. The CDR3 bases are TGCAGTGCAGGGGGCGCGAACACCGGGGAGCTGTTTTTT.